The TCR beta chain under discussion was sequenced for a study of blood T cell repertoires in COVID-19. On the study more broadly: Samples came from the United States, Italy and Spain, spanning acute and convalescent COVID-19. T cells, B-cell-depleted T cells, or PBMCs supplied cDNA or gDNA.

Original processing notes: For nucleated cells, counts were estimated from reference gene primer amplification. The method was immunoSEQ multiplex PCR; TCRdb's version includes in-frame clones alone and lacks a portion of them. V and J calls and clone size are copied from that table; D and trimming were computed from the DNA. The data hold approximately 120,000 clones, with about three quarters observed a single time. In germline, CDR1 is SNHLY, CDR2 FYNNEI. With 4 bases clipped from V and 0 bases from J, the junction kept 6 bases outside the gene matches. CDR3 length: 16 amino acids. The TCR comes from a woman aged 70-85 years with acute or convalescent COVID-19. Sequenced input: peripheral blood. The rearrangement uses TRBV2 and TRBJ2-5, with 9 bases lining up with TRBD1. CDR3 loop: CASSGPGQGYQETQYF. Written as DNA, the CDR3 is TGTGCCAGCAGTGGTCCGGGACAGGGATACCAAGAGACCCAGTACTTC.